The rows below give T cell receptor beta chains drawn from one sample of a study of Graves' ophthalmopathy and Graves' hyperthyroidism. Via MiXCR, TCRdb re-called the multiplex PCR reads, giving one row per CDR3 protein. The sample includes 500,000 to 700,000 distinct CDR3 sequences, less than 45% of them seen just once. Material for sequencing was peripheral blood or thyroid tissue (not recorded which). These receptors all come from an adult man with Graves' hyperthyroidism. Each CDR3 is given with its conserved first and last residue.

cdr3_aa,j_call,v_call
CSARVPGNYGYTF,TRBJ1-2,TRBV20-1
CASSFYRNVNYGYTF,TRBJ1-2,TRBV12-1
CASSTDRVYEQYF,TRBJ2-7,TRBV5-5
CASSSGVQETQYF,TRBJ2-5,TRBV7-2
CASRTTAAYGYTF,TRBJ1-2,TRBV28
CASRGSAGELFF,TRBJ2-2,TRBV12-3/TRBV12-4
CASSLYRQGTGANVLTF,TRBJ2-6,TRBV27
CASSRSTWTEAYEQYF,TRBJ2-7,TRBV4-1
CASSQVRTSGRNEQYF,TRBJ2-7,TRBV7-2
CATSDLGLAGEQDTQYF,TRBJ2-3,TRBV24-1
CASSSRRGGEQYF,TRBJ2-7,TRBV7-2
CSAREPDRGSGYTF,TRBJ1-2,TRBV20-1
CSASPGRTDTQYF,TRBJ2-3,TRBV29-1
CSARDGGGNEQFF,TRBJ2-1,TRBV20-1
CASSLEGTLLYEQYF,TRBJ2-7,TRBV7-2
CSARDHGGGRETQYF,TRBJ2-5,TRBV20-1
CASSLTGTSQPQHF,TRBJ1-5,TRBV7-9
CASSHWGTKETQYF,TRBJ2-5,TRBV6-5
CASSLGAGALEAFF,TRBJ1-1,TRBV12-3/TRBV12-4
CASSLNGNQPQHF,TRBJ1-5,TRBV5-4